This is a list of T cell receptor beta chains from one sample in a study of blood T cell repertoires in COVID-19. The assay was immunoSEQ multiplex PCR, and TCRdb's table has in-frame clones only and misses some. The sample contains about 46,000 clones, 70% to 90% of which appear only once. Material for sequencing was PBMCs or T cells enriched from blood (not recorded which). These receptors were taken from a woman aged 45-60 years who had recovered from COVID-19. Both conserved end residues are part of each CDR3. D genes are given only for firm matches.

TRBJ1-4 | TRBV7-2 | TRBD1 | CASSLGGQGGNEKLFF
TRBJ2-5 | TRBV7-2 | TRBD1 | CASSSGQRETQYF
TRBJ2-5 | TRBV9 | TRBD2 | CASSGVAGQETQYF
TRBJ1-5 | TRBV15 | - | CATSSGQSNQPQHF
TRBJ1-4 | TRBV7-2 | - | CASSPGVVETNEKLFF
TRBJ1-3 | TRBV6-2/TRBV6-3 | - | CASSYSYLRNSGNTIYF
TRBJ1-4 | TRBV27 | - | CASSPEAGLNEKLFF
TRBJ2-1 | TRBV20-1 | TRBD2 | CSVVRGGSQFF
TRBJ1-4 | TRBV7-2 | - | CASSLRVREKLFF
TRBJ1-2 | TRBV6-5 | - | CASSYSSGRKRGYTF
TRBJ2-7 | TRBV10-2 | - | CASSDPTDYGYEQYF
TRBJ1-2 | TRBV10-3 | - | CAITALQGDGYTF
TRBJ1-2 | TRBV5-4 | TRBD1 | CASSFGTEFNYGYTF
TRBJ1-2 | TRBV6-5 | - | CASLTGGGGYTF
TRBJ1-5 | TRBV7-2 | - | CASSYSRSQPQHF
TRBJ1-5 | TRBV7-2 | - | CASSFIGSNQPQHF
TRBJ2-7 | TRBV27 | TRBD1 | CASRQQGLEQYF
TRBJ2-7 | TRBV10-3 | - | CAISELEQAHYEQYF
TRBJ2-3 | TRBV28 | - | CASSLRDFPYF
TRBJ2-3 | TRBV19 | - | CASSIPQGDTQYF
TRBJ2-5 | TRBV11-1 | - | CASSLASSTAGRRWTQYF
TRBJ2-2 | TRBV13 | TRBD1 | CASRIPGTGNTGELFF
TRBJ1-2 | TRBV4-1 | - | CASSQSNLRGGQEGYTF
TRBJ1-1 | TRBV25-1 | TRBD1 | CASSDSQGGTEAFF
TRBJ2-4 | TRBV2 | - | CASHSGDLIAKNIQYF
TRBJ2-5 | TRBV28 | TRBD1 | CASSSGQVETQYF
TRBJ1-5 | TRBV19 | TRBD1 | CASTDREAQPQHF
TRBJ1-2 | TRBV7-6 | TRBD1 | CASSLGTGDYGYTF
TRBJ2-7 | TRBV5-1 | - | CASSLGRGATEEQYF
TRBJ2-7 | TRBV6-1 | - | CASSEVNRVPYEQYF
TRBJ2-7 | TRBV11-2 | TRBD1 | CASSFSDREFEQYF
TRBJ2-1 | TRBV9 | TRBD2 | CASSPVGGGGGIEQFF
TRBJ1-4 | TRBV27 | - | CASSLWQTNEKLFF
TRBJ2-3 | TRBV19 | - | CASSIVFGTDTQYF
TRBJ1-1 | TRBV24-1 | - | CATRTGRGNTEAFF
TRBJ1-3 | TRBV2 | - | CASSRQVGAYSGNTIYF
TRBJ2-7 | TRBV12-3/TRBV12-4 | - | CASSSAYEQYF
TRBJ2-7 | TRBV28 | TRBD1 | CASRGTGGPYEQYF
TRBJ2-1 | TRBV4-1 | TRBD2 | CASSQDHRGGGAYNEQFF
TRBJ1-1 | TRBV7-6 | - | CASSLVVRGRYTEAFF
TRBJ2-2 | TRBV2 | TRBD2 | CASNVAGADTGELFF
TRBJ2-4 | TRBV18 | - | CASSPSSALGNIQYF
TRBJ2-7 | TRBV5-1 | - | CASSLVGGAVATYEQYF
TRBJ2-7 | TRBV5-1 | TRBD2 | CASRQLAGETYEQYF
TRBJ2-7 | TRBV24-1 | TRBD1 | CATSARGLDEQYF
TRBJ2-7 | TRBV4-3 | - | CASSQDQGSYEQYF